This T cell receptor beta chain derives from a study of naive and memory T cell subsets (dated by TCRdb to 2015 to 2018). Context from the whole study: Sorted naive and memory T cell subsets from peripheral blood were analyzed in the study using a UMI-based, open-source pipeline for TCR alpha and beta sequencing. Complete agreement was observed between the functional CMV T cell responses and the IgG serology results. RNA was DNase-treated and reverse transcribed with TCR constant-region primers, mostly using SuperScript III. What the research found in general, with its limitations: Following error correction, more than 90% of naive TCR sequences occurred only once, which made naive abundance distributions much steeper than those of memory subsets. Gini index rose and Shannon and inverse Simpson diversity fell from naive through CM, EM and EMRA in both CD4 and CD8 cells. The repertoire findings for the naive and memory subsets could not be validated, as no ground truth was available. RNA-based TCR counts may be influenced by expression changes linked to T cell activation and differentiation. A clonotype was defined as a single alpha or beta chain sequence rather than as a paired alpha/beta receptor. A few larger clonotypes were present in naive repertoires, particularly the CD8 repertoires, and these clonotypes were possibly memory cells re-expressing CD45RA. A power law was followed by TCR abundance, with an exponent that differed between naive and memory subsets but was consistent across the three individuals.

As encoded in the germline V gene (reference sequence), CDR1 is MNHEY while CDR2 is SMNVEV. The junction shows trimming of 6 bases on V and 2 bases on J, plus 10 bases between the germline ends. Taken from cysteine to phenylalanine, the CDR3 has 13 residues. The entry retains the CDR3 DNA only, 39 bases that are in frame from base 1. On this clonotype: What this receptor recognizes is not known. No much larger clone exists at a distance of one base, and base qualities are not known.

The library was produced with UMI-ligation and nested PCR. An equimolar mix of two oligonucleotides covering both TRBC1 and TRBC2 was used as the beta constant-region primer. The ligated cDNA went through four rounds of PCR with nested alpha and beta constant-region primers together with the SP2 primer. A single-stranded oligonucleotide carrying the SP2 primer and a 12-nucleotide UMI was ligated to the 3' end of the cDNA by T4 RNA ligase 1. Incubation of the ligation reaction lasted about 18-25 hours at 16 degrees C. PCR2 was typically performed as a SYBR Green qPCR and was stopped at a predetermined threshold so that over-amplification was prevented. Apart from the first purification, every purification step used Agencourt AMPure XP magnetic beads. Library quantification was done by Qubit, followed by a TapeStation check on which the main peak was expected at around 650 bp. Pooled libraries were sequenced on an Illumina MiSeq with v2 2x251 paired-end kits, typically giving roughly 0.9-2.1 million reads per sample. Libraries were pooled at around 4 nM per sample, and roughly 5-7.5% PhiX was added to improve cluster recognition. The authors processed their data as follows. V and J genes were assigned to Demultiplexor-processed FASTQ reads by Decombinator through tag matching, with a single base-pair mismatch being allowed. By using UMIs, Collapsinator corrected both sequencing errors and the frequency errors caused by PCR heterogeneity. CDR3Translator translated TCRs and extracted CDR3s from the conserved cysteine to the FGXG phenylalanine, flagging non-productive sequences. Repertoires were subsampled to equal numbers of UMI-defined TCRs before Gini, Shannon entropy and inverse Simpson indices were calculated. Within the linear range, a power law was fitted by maximum likelihood to the distributions of clonotype abundance. On one naive CD8 sample, the pipeline and MIGEC gave similar UMI counts, unique TCR numbers and clonal distributions. In one analysis, naive TCRs that were also found in any memory subset of the same donor were excluded from the naive repertoire. Repertoires were searched for several thousand CMV-associated CDR3 sequences compiled from VDJdb and a published dataset. TCRdb ran its own pipeline on the public reads, namely fastp trimming at Q25 and MiXCR clone calling, and kept in-frame beta chains. Merged by CDR3 protein, the rows form single entries marked with the most common genes and DNA. The V and J calls and clone size come from TCRdb's table, not from the authors' own analysis. The sample table shows more than 95,000 distinct CDR3 sequences, and roughly 14% are seen once. Of the sample, approximately 2.8% falls within the top ten clones.

TCR alpha and beta chain libraries were amplified separately from the second PCR step onward. CMV status of each donor was established by measuring IFNgamma production from CD4+ T cells after fresh PBMCs were stimulated overnight with CMV viral lysate. Using Miltenyi beads, CD4 T cells were first positively selected, and CD8 T cells were then positively selected from the CD4-negative fraction. After staining for CD3, CD4, CD8, CD45RA, CD27 and a live/dead dye, cells were sorted on a BD Aria II into four subsets based on CD45RA and CD27. Three healthy volunteers provided blood, and the blood of each volunteer was split into CD4 and CD8 T cells and then into four differentiation subsets. About 0.13 L of peripheral blood was collected from each donor, and PBMC were isolated from the blood using Ficoll-Paque PLUS density-gradient centrifugation. The sorted cells were lysed in RLT buffer, after which RNA was extracted using a Qiagen RNeasy kit and kept at -80 degrees C.

The sequence came from a human donor in good health. The source material was naive CD8+ T cells from blood. Taken with the paper, the label for cell subset or site translates to: naive T cells, CD45RA high CD27+. This chain is built from TRBV27 and TRBJ1-1; no confident D gene assignment can be made. The CDR3 amino acid sequence is: CASRSGSNTEAFF. The bases are TGTGCCAGCAGGTCCGGGTCAAACACTGAAGCTTTCTTT.